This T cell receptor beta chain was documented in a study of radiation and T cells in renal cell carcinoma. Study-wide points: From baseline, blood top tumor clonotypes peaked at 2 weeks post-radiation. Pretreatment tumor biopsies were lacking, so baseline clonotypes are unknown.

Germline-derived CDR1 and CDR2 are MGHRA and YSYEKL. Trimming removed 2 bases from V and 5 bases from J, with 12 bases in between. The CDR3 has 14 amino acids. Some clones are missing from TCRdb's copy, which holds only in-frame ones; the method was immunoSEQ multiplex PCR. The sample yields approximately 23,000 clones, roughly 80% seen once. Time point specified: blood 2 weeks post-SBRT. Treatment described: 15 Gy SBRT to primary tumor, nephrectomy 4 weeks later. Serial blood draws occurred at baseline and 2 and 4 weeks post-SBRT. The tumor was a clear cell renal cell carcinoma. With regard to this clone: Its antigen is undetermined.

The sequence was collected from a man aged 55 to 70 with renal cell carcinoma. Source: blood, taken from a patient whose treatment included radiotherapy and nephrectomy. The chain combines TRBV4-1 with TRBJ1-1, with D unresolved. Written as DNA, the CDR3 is TGCGCCAGCAGCCAATTCATTGGGCCGACTGAAGCTTTCTTT. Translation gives CASSQFIGPTEAFF.